This T cell receptor beta chain was observed in a study of blood T cell repertoires in COVID-19. Source study methods: Reference gene primers were amplified, and this amplification served to estimate nucleated cell counts. TCRdb's copy holds only in-frame clones and misses some; the assay was immunoSEQ multiplex PCR. That table furnishes V, J and clone size, whereas the DNA furnished D and trimming. This sample has approximately 250,000 clones; 80% to 85% occur once, and the top ten carry 4.2%. With respect to this clone: A read error may produce the germline difference seen at one junction end.

Input material: peripheral blood. This sequence was found in a man in his 60s with acute or convalescent COVID-19.

Here the CDR3 DNA reads TGTGCCAGCAGCCCCCCTAGCGGGACCCCTGATTTT. The encoded protein is CASSPPSGTPDF. The chain employs TRBV12-3 or TRBV12-4 and TRBJ2-3; 9 bases map to TRBD2. The CDR3 runs to 12 residues.